A single sample gave rise to the 13 T cell receptor beta chains below, sequenced in a study of cytomegalovirus exposure and HLA in healthy donors. PCR was performed using 60 Vbeta and 13 Jbeta primers. TCRdb keeps only in-frame clones here, not all; method: immunoSEQ multiplex PCR. In all, the sample yields 150,000 to 200,000 clones. Sequenced input: PBMCs. These TCRs come from a young woman in good health and CMV-seropositive.

The chain combines TRBV7-2 with TRBJ2-5, with 11 positions matching TRBD2. V was pared by 6 bases and J by 4 bases, with 4 bases of the junction left unmatched. From germline, CDR1 is SGHTA and CDR2 FQGNSA. The CDR3 length is 14 residues. The CDR3 reads CASRASGGRETQYF. The CDR3 region has the DNA TGTGCCAGCAGGGCTAGCGGGGGGAGAGAGACCCAGTACTTC.

The V and J genes are TRBV30 and TRBJ1-1, with D possibly being TRBD1 (5 bases). This CDR3 spans 12 amino acids. Germline assignment: CDR1 GTSNPN and CDR2 SVGIG (reference sequence). Trimming took 2 bases from V and 10 from J, leaving 14 bases between them. DNA for the CDR3: TGTGCCTGGAGTACAAAGGGGCCGGGAGCTTTCTTT. This sequence encodes CAWSTKGPGAFF.

The rearrangement joins TRBV29-1 to TRBJ2-3; D not resolved. With 7 bases removed from V and 4 bases from J, the gap between germline ends came to 9 bases. This CDR3 has 11 residues. Germline V CDR1 and CDR2: SQVTM, ANQGSEA. The CDR3 is CSGDTSDTQYF. As DNA, the CDR3 is TGCAGCGGCGACACCTCAGATACGCAGTATTTT.

A note on this clone: Other DNA sequences within the sample encode an identical CDR3. As DNA, the CDR3 is TGTGCCATCAGTGAGTCAGGGGGGGACTATGGCTACACCTTC. Its translation: CAISESGGDYGYTF. The chain recombines TRBV10-3 with TRBJ1-2; tentatively, D is TRBD1 (6 bases). The CDR3 spans 14 residues. Looked up from germline, CDR1 is ENHRY and CDR2 is SYGVKD. V was clipped by 0 bases and J by 3 bases, with 8 bases between them.

V is TRBV4-3 and J is TRBJ2-6; 10 bases are shared with TRBD1. V shed 8 bases and J 3 bases; nucleotides not matched to a gene: 7. The germline gives CDR1 LGHNA, CDR2 YSLEER. This CDR3 comprises 16 residues. CDR3 in DNA: TGCGCCAGCTCGGGACAGGGGATAGGTGGGGCCAACGTCCTGACTTTC. This encodes CASSGQGIGGANVLTF.

Written as DNA, the CDR3 is TGTGCCAGTACTCAAAGGACAGGGGCCATGAACACTGAAGCTTTCTTT. Translating it yields CASTQRTGAMNTEAFF. This chain connects TRBV19 to TRBJ1-1, with 9 nucleotides matching TRBD1. The CDR3 is 16 residues long. CDR1 and CDR2 (germline): LNHDA, SQIVND (reference sequence). After removal of 7 bases from V and 0 bases from J, the junction contained 9 bases not matched to a gene.

The chain joins TRBV6-1 to TRBJ2-3; no reliable D call. Germline V gene lookup returns CDR1 MNHNS and CDR2 SASEGT. Trimming removed 6 bases from V and 6 bases from J, with 10 bases in between. The CDR3 runs to 12 residues. CDR3 region: CASSALTDTQYF. Here the CDR3 DNA reads TGTGCCAGCAGCGCACTCACGGATACGCAGTATTTT.

The rearrangement joins TRBV5-4 to TRBJ1-1; no reliable D call. The CDR3 length is 15 residues. Trimming shortened V by 3 bases and J by 7 bases, and 19 bases separated the two germline ends. The V gene's germline CDR1 is SGHNT and CDR2 YYREEE (reference sequence). This CDR3 reads CASSSDLGQRLEAFF. As DNA, the CDR3 is TGTGCCAGCAGCTCTGATTTAGGGCAGCGGCTTGAAGCTTTCTTT.

The V and J genes are TRBV19 and TRBJ1-2, with D possibly being TRBD1 (5 bases). The CDR3 has 13 residues. Germline V lookup: CDR1 LNHDA, CDR2 SQIVND (reference sequence). The germline V and J ends were trimmed by 6 bases and 5 bases, with 13 bases remaining between them. The CDR3 nucleotides read TGTGCCAGTAGCGGAGGGGAGCTTTATGGCTACACCTTC. Translated: CASSGGELYGYTF.

V usage is TRBV5-1 and J usage is TRBJ1-3, with unresolved D. The CDR3 length is 13 residues. Germline V lookup: CDR1 SGHRS, CDR2 YFSETQ. V gave up 4 bases and J gave up 1 base, with 6 bases separating them. For the CDR3, the DNA is TGCGCCAGCAGCCAGGTTTCTGGAAACACCATATATTTT. This encodes CASSQVSGNTIYF.

The rearrangement joins TRBV27 to TRBJ2-7, with a tentative D call TRBD2 (5 bases). The CDR3 loop spans 12 amino acids. Trimming removed 7 bases at V and 7 bases at J, with 14 bases between. CDR1 is MNHEY, CDR2 SMNVEV, per germline (reference sequence). This CDR3 reads CASKKWTGEQYF. The DNA for the CDR3 is TGTGCCAGCAAAAAGTGGACTGGGGAGCAGTACTTC.

V is TRBV14 and J is TRBJ2-7; no definite D call. The length of the CDR3 is 16 residues. Between the trimmed V and J ends, which lost 0 bases and 6 bases, there was a span of 18 bases. CDR1 and CDR2 (germline): SGHDN, FVKESK. The CDR3 coding sequence is TGTGCCAGCAGCCAAGACTGGGTCGGGTCTCTGGGCGAGCAGTACTTC. Its protein product is CASSQDWVGSLGEQYF.

The chain employs TRBV27 and TRBJ2-1, with TRBD2 matching 8 bases. The germline gives CDR1 MNHEY, CDR2 SMNVEV (reference sequence). V lost 5 bases, J lost 4 bases, and 4 bases stayed unmatched. This CDR3 is 14 amino acids long. CDR3 amino acids: CASSTSGSYNEQFF. The CDR3 DNA follows: TGTGCCAGCAGTACTAGCGGATCTTACAATGAGCAGTTCTTC.